This TCR beta chain emerged from a study of cytomegalovirus exposure and HLA in healthy donors. The CDR3 spans 13 residues. Between the trimmed V and J ends, which lost 7 bases and 3 bases, there was a span of 12 bases. Germline-derived CDR1 and CDR2 are SNHLY and FYNNEI. The PCR made use of 60 Vbeta and 13 Jbeta primers. TCRdb keeps only in-frame clones here, not all; method: immunoSEQ multiplex PCR. The table has over 100,000 clones, 65% to 80% seen once; the top ten hold about a tenth. Although they were nominally healthy when sampled, donors likely had unrecorded immune exposures. V and J are TRBV2 and TRBJ1-1, with D possibly TRBD1 on 6 matching bases. This clonotype was obtained from a man in his forties in good health and CMV-seropositive. The specimen was PBMCs. The CDR3 sequence is CASKLQGYTEAFF. Here the CDR3 DNA reads TGTGCCAGCAAATTACAGGGTTACACTGAAGCTTTCTTT. Variable domain in full (rest from reference TRBV2 and TRBJ1-1): EPEVTQTPSHQVTQMGQEVILRCVPISNHLYFYWYRQILGQKVEFLVSFYNNEISEKSEIFDDQFSVERPDGSNFTLKIRSTKLEDSAMYFCASKLQGYTEAFFGQGTRLTVV.